Each of the 18 T cell receptor beta chains below was sequenced from the same sample in a study of blood T cells in healthy people across ages. Alongside a J-beta primer mix, a sample-barcoded 5' primer served in a second PCR lasting roughly 6 to 11 cycles. TCRdb processed the 5' RACE reads anew with MiXCR; each CDR3 protein has one entry. Of hundreds of thousands of distinct CDR3 sequences listed, 58% were seen once; the top ten hold about 20%. The sample consisted of blood. These receptors were obtained from a man in his thirties or forties in good health.

The rearrangement uses TRBV25-1 and TRBJ1-6, with D maybe TRBD1 (5 bases). This CDR3 has 15 amino acids. The germline V and J ends were trimmed by 2 bases and 9 bases, with 14 bases remaining between them. The germline CDR1 and CDR2 sequences are MGHDK and SYGVNS. CDR3 bases: TGTGCCAGCAGTGAACTTCGGGACGAAGCTTCACCCCTCCACTTT. Its translation: CASSELRDEASPLHF. Variable domain in full (rest from reference TRBV25-1 and TRBJ1-6): EADIYQTPRYLVIGTGKKITLECSQTMGHDKMYWYQQDPGMELHLIHYSYGVNSTEKGDLSSESTVSRIRTEHFPLTLESARPSHTSQYLCASSELRDEASPLHFGNGTRLTVT.

The CDR3 spells CASSLPRGTTIRGTDTQYF. DNA for the CDR3: TGTGCCAGCAGCTTACCCCGGGGGACGACTATACGTGGCACAGATACGCAGTATTTT. The chain uses TRBV7-8 and TRBJ2-3; a possible D gene is TRBD2 (6 bases). The germline gives CDR1 SGHVS, CDR2 FQNEAQ. The CDR3 runs 19 residues. Trimming left V 2 bases short and J 1 base short, with 22 bases between.

The genes are TRBV12-3 or TRBV12-4 and TRBJ2-4; D gene ambiguous. This CDR3 is 13 amino acids long. The V gene lost 3 bases and the J gene lost 4 bases, with 7 bases spanning the gap. The CDR3 nucleotides read TGTGCCAGCAGTTTCGGCAGGAAAAACATTCAGTACTTC. This encodes CASSFGRKNIQYF.

The rearrangement uses TRBV28 and TRBJ2-7, with TRBD1 identical over 7 bases. The CDR3 consists of 15 residues. CDR1 MDHEN and CDR2 SYDVKM come from the germline V gene. V shed 4 bases and J 2 bases; nucleotides not matched to a gene: 8. The CDR3 DNA follows: TGTGCCAGCAGTTCCCCGCCCCAGGGGGCCTACGAGCAGTACTTC. Its translation is CASSSPPQGAYEQYF.

Details on this clonotype: Its ends do not fully match the called genes, so a read error is possible. V and J are TRBV18 and TRBJ2-4; 8 bases match TRBD1. The J call may be mistaken, given a closer DNA end match to TRBJ2-7. Germline-derived CDR1 and CDR2 are KGHSH and LQKENI. This CDR3 is 14 amino acids long. The CDR3 region is CASPPMGQEAEQYF. DNA for the CDR3: TGTGCCAGCCCACCGATGGGACAGGAGGCCGAGCAGTACTTC.

The V gene is TRBV6-1, the J gene TRBJ2-7; perhaps TRBD1 as D (6 bases). The J call may be mistaken, given a closer DNA end match to TRBJ2-5. Germline V gene lookup returns CDR1 MNHNS and CDR2 SASEGT. CDR3 size: 17 residues. CDR3: CASSEGWGQTAQETQYF. The DNA of the CDR3 is TGTGCCAGCAGTGAAGGATGGGGGCAAACCGCCCAAGAGACCCAGTACTTC.

This chain links TRBV6-2 or TRBV6-3 with TRBJ2-1; TRBD2 is a possible D gene (5 bases). Trimming cost V 5 bases and J 9 bases, with 20 bases left between them. The CDR3 covers 15 residues. CDR1 is MNHEY, CDR2 SVGEGT, per germline. In DNA form, the CDR3 reads TGTGCCAGCAGTGCAGTCGGTGTGAGCCGGGGTGAGCAGTTCTTC. The encoded protein is CASSAVGVSRGEQFF.

The V and J genes are TRBV7-9 and TRBJ2-7, with D uncertain. Per the germline V gene, CDR1 is SEHNR and CDR2 is FQNEAQ (reference sequence). The V end lost 4 bases, the J end lost 6 bases, and 19 bases lay between the germline ends. The CDR3 runs to 15 residues. The CDR3 here is CASSSFCGLELEQYF. In nucleotides, the CDR3 is TGTGCCAGCAGCTCGTTTTGTGGGCTTGAGCTCGAGCAGTACTTC.

The CDR3 region has the DNA TGCGCCAGCAGCCACCGGGAACCCGTAAACTATGGCTACACCTTC. Protein: CASSHREPVNYGYTF. J is TRBJ1-2 and V is TRBV4-1; no clear D. In germline, CDR1 is MGHRA, CDR2 YSYEKL. The CDR3 totals 15 residues. Trimming cost V 3 bases and J 2 bases, with 13 bases left between them.

The genes are TRBV7-9 and TRBJ2-5; D is perhaps TRBD1 (6 bases). Per the germline V gene, CDR1 is SEHNR and CDR2 is FQNEAQ (reference sequence). The CDR3 sequence is 16 residues long. Trimming shortened V by 3 bases and J by 10 bases, and 24 bases separated the two germline ends. CDR3 amino acids: CASSFWQGHLLEDQYF. In DNA, the CDR3 is TGTGCCAGCAGCTTTTGGCAGGGACATCTCCTGGAGGACCAGTACTTC.

This clonotype was found many times. This chain links TRBV20-1 with TRBJ2-4; 9 bases map to TRBD2. The CDR3 loop spans 18 amino acids. V shed 0 bases and J 0 bases; nucleotides not matched to a gene: 9. Germline assignment: CDR1 DFQATT and CDR2 SNEGSKA (reference sequence). The CDR3 loop reads CSARDWRGGFEAKNIQYF. In DNA, the CDR3 is TGCAGTGCTAGAGATTGGCGGGGGGGCTTTGAAGCCAAAAACATTCAGTACTTC.

The sample holds a few counts of this clonotype. The rearrangement joins TRBV5-1 to TRBJ2-1; D is perhaps TRBD2 (5 bases). V lost 1 base and J 8 bases, leaving 13 bases between the germline ends. The CDR3 is made up of 14 amino acids. Germline V CDR1 and CDR2: SGHRS, YFSETQ. CDR3: CASSLRTGSDEQFF. In nucleotides, the CDR3 is TGCGCCAGCAGCTTGAGGACTGGTAGTGATGAGCAGTTCTTC.

The rearrangement uses TRBV5-1 and TRBJ2-2; no clear D gene. V lost 2 bases and J lost 8, with 16 bases in between. Germline lookup yields CDR1 SGHRS and CDR2 YFSETQ. The CDR3 contains 15 residues. The CDR3 loop is CASSLAVTLSGELFF. DNA for the CDR3: TGCGCCAGCAGCTTAGCTGTGACGTTATCTGGGGAGCTGTTTTTT.

The chain links TRBV4-2 to TRBJ1-4, with D perhaps matching TRBD1 (5 bases). This CDR3 region has 15 residues. The germline gives CDR1 LGHNA, CDR2 YNFKEQ. The ends were cut back, 1 base at V and 10 bases at J, with 16 bases in the middle. In DNA form, the CDR3 reads TGTGCCAGCAGCCAAGGGTCCCTTCGGGGGGGAAAACTGTTTTTT. This codes for CASSQGSLRGGKLFF.

This clonotype was recorded only once. The chain carries TRBV7-9 and TRBJ2-1; D perhaps matches TRBD2 (5 bases). Deletions cut 5 bases from V and 9 bases from J, with 11 bases between. Germline assignment: CDR1 SEHNR and CDR2 FQNEAQ (reference sequence). The CDR3 is 12 residues long. Written as DNA, the CDR3 is TGTGCCAGCAGCCCGCTAGCCGGTGAGCAGTTCTTC. This codes for CASSPLAGEQFF.

This rearrangement joins TRBV5-1 to TRBJ1-2; 12 nucleotides match TRBD1. The CDR3 is 15 residues long. The V and J ends lost 4 bases and 5 bases, in that order; junction bases with no gene match: 6. The germline V gene encodes CDR1 SGHRS and CDR2 YFSETQ. The CDR3 sequence is CASSPGTGGAYGYTF. CDR3 DNA sequence: TGCGCCAGCAGCCCCGGGACAGGGGGCGCGTATGGCTACACCTTC.

The chain uses TRBV20-1 and TRBJ1-5; 10 bases align to TRBD1. Trimming cost V 4 bases and J 4 bases; bases outside gene matches: 10. The germline gives CDR1 DFQATT, CDR2 SNEGSKA (reference sequence). The CDR3 totals 16 residues. The CDR3 loop reads CSAKGQGNVINQPQHF. CDR3 nucleotide sequence: TGCAGTGCTAAGGGACAGGGGAATGTAATTAATCAGCCCCAGCATTTT.

This sequence joins TRBV30 and TRBJ2-6; weak D call: TRBD2 (5 bases). CDR1 and CDR2 (germline): GTSNPN, SVGIG (reference sequence). The CDR3 covers 15 residues. Trimming cost V 1 base and J 4 bases, with 11 bases left between them. CDR3 sequence: CAWSGWPGGANVLTF. For the CDR3, the DNA is TGTGCCTGGAGTGGTTGGCCGGGAGGGGCCAACGTCCTGACTTTC.